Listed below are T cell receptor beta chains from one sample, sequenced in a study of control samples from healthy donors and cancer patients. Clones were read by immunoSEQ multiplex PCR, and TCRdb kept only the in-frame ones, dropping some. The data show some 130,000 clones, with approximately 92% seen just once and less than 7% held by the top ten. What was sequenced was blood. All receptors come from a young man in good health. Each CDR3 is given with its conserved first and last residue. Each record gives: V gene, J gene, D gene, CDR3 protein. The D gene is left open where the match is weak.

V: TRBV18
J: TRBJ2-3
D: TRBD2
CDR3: CASSPLGLAGPDTQYF

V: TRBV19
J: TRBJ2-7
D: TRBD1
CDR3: CATRGQGFYEQYF

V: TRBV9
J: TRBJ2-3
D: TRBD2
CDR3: CASSPWGGRGTDTQYF

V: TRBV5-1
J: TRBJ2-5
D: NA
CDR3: CASSPLGGETQYF

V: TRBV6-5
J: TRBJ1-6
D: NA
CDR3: CASSRPNSYNSPLHF

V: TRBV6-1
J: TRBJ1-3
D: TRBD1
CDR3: CASSAWTGLLISGNTIYF

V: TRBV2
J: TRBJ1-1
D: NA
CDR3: CASIVDSNTEAFF

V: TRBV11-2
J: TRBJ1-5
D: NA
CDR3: CASSLGGWSNQPQHF

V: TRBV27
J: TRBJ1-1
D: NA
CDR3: CASRQGPRIMNTEAFF

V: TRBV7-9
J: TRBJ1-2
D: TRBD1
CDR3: CASSLQGSYGYTF

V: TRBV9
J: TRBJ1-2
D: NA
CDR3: CASSRRDMGKYGYTF